These T cell receptor beta chains were read from a single sample in a study of T cell responses to AZD1222 COVID-19 vaccine. Using immunoSEQ multiplex PCR, the repertoire was profiled, and TCRdb retains in-frame clones only, with some absent. The sample carries 100,000 to 150,000 clones, 85% to 90% recorded once. The source material was peripheral blood, sampled on day 0 of AZD1222 vaccination. The source is an adult in good health. The CDR3 runs from the conserved cysteine through the conserved F or W. A D gene is named only where the DNA matches it firmly. Where a row states a size, it is once, few, many or the class of an expanded clone; other rows omit it.

clone size	D gene	V gene	J gene	CDR3 length	CDR3 DNA	CDR3 protein
few	TRBD1	TRBV5-1	TRBJ2-7	13	TGCGCCAGCAGCTTGGGACAGGGGGACGAGCAGTACTTC	CASSLGQGDEQYF
-	TRBD1	TRBV9	TRBJ1-2	14	TGTGCCAGCAGCGGCGACAGGGACCCCATAGGCTACACCTTC	CASSGDRDPIGYTF
-	TRBD1	TRBV3-1/TRBV3-2	TRBJ1-4	14	TGTGCCAGCAGCCAAGGTGGGACAGGGGAAAAACTGTTTTTT	CASSQGGTGEKLFF
-	-	TRBV12-3/TRBV12-4	TRBJ2-3	13	TGTGCCAGCAGGCCGGGTTACACAGATACGCAGTATTTT	CASRPGYTDTQYF
-	-	TRBV19	TRBJ2-7	16	TGTGCCAGTAGTATAGGATCCAGCGGACGCCTGGACGAGCAGTACTTC	CASSIGSSGRLDEQYF
-	-	TRBV30	TRBJ1-2	12	TGTGCCTGGAGTACAGGGACATTTGGCTACACCTTC	CAWSTGTFGYTF
-	TRBD2	TRBV15	TRBJ2-1	14	TGTGCCACCGGCGGCGGGAGTGGGTACAATGAGCAGTTCTTC	CATGGGSGYNEQFF
-	TRBD2	TRBV10-3	TRBJ2-7	15	TGTGCCATCAGTGAGTCGATTAGCGGGGACCACGAGCAGTACTTC	CAISESISGDHEQYF
-	-	TRBV7-9	TRBJ2-2	16	TGTGCCAGCAGCTTCCTAGCCTCAGTCGGGACCGGGGAGCTGTTTTTT	CASSFLASVGTGELFF
-	-	TRBV4-3	TRBJ1-2	15	TGCGCCAGCAGCCAAGGGGGGTCATCTAACTATGGCTACACCTTC	CASSQGGSSNYGYTF
-	-	TRBV7-9	TRBJ1-3	14	TGTGCCAGCAGCTCAACTCTCTCGGGCAACACCATATATTTT	CASSSTLSGNTIYF
-	TRBD2	TRBV6-4	TRBJ2-2	15	TGTGCCAGCAGTGTACTAGCGGGTTACACCGGGGAGCTGTTTTTT	CASSVLAGYTGELFF
-	-	TRBV25-1	TRBJ1-2	16	TGTGCCAGCAGTCCCGTTACGGTGAAGAGGAACTATGGCTACACCTTC	CASSPVTVKRNYGYTF
few	TRBD2	TRBV18	TRBJ2-3	16	TGTGCCAGCTCACTCCTGGCTAGCGGGAGTGGAGATACGCAGTATTTT	CASSLLASGSGDTQYF
-	-	TRBV29-1	TRBJ1-5	14	TGCAGCGTTGGTTGGGGGGATGGCAATCAGCCCCAGCATTTT	CSVGWGDGNQPQHF
-	TRBD1	TRBV7-8	TRBJ2-7	16	TGTGCCAGCAGCTTAGCGGGGGGACAGGGGGCCTACGAGCAGTACTTC	CASSLAGGQGAYEQYF
-	-	TRBV7-3	TRBJ2-5	14	TGTGCCAGCAGCTTAAGGGGTAGAGGAGAGACCCAGTACTTC	CASSLRGRGETQYF
-	-	TRBV6-1	TRBJ1-4	15	TGTGCCAGCAGTGAAGAAGAGGGGAGCGGTGAAAAACTGTTTTTT	CASSEEEGSGEKLFF
-	-	TRBV5-1	TRBJ2-3	15	TGCGCCAGCAGCTTGGCCGGGGGGCGTATTGATACGCAGTATTTT	CASSLAGGRIDTQYF
-	-	TRBV19	TRBJ2-4	14	TGTGCCAGTAGTCCTCTACTGACTTCTAACATTCAGTACTTC	CASSPLLTSNIQYF
-	TRBD1	TRBV7-9	TRBJ1-2	15	TGTGCCAGCAGCGCCCCGGGACAGGGGATTTTCGGCTACACCTTC	CASSAPGQGIFGYTF
once	-	TRBV3-1/TRBV3-2	TRBJ1-1	14	TGTGCCAGCAGCCAAGGGGGGGCGAACACTGAAGCTTTCTTT	CASSQGGANTEAFF
-	-	TRBV5-5	TRBJ2-7	14	TGTGCCAGCAGCTTGCTAGGGAATTTCGACGAGCAGTACTTC	CASSLLGNFDEQYF
-	-	TRBV5-1	TRBJ1-3	12	TGCGCCAGCAGCTTGGACCGAAACACCATATATTTT	CASSLDRNTIYF
-	-	TRBV3-1/TRBV3-2	TRBJ2-7	16	TGTGCCAGCAGCCAAGACCTATCAGGGGCGGGCTACGAGCAGTACTTC	CASSQDLSGAGYEQYF
-	TRBD2	TRBV7-3	TRBJ2-1	18	TGTGCCAGCAGCTTAAGCGTTTTCGGACTAGCGGGATCAAATGAGCAGTTCTTC	CASSLSVFGLAGSNEQFF
many	-	TRBV7-3	TRBJ1-6	15	TGTGCCAGCAGCCTAGGGGCCAGCGATAATTCACCCCTCCACTTT	CASSLGASDNSPLHF
-	-	TRBV29-1	TRBJ1-1	11	TGCAGCGCGCGTACTAACACTGAAGCTTTCTTT	CSARTNTEAFF
-	-	TRBV5-4	TRBJ2-1	13	TGTGCCAGCAGCTCCCTGGACGGGAATGAGCAGTTCTTC	CASSSLDGNEQFF
-	TRBD1	TRBV25-1	TRBJ1-1	15	TGTGCCAGCAGTGAATGGACAGGGCAGGCCACTGAAGCTTTCTTT	CASSEWTGQATEAFF
-	-	TRBV15	TRBJ2-5	14	TGTGCCACCAGCAGAGGACAGTACCAAGAGACCCAGTACTTC	CATSRGQYQETQYF
once	TRBD2	TRBV3-1/TRBV3-2	TRBJ2-2	18	TGTGCCAGCAGCCAAGGACCGCGGCCTAGCGGATACACCGGGGAGCTGTTTTTT	CASSQGPRPSGYTGELFF
-	-	TRBV11-3	TRBJ2-3	14	TGTGCCAGCAGCTTAGATCCTCCTCCGGATACGCAGTATTTT	CASSLDPPPDTQYF
-	-	TRBV7-2	TRBJ2-7	14	TGTGCCAGCAGCTTAATTGACGGAGGCTACGAGCAGTACTTC	CASSLIDGGYEQYF
-	-	TRBV3-1/TRBV3-2	TRBJ1-3	16	TGTGCCAGCAGCCCCCGACGGAGGGCTGGCGGAAACACCATATATTTT	CASSPRRRAGGNTIYF
-	-	TRBV15	TRBJ1-6	12	TGTGCCACCAGCAGAGATCTCCCACCCCTCCACTTT	CATSRDLPPLHF
-	TRBD1	TRBV3-1/TRBV3-2	TRBJ1-2	14	TGTGCCAGCAGCCAAAGGGACAGGGATTATGGCTACACCTTC	CASSQRDRDYGYTF
-	-	TRBV5-1	TRBJ2-5	15	TGCGCCAGCAGCCTCGGACCCGAGTACCAAGAGACCCAGTACTTC	CASSLGPEYQETQYF
-	TRBD1	TRBV5-1	TRBJ2-5	18	TGCGCCAGCAGCTTTTGGGCAGGGGGCGCGACTGTCCAAGAGACCCAGTACTTC	CASSFWAGGATVQETQYF
-	TRBD1	TRBV6-1	TRBJ1-3	15	TGTGCCAGCAGTGAAGGGACAGGGTACGGAAACACCATATATTTT	CASSEGTGYGNTIYF
-	TRBD2	TRBV15	TRBJ2-1	15	TGTGCCACCAGCAGGCGAGCGGGAGACTACAATGAGCAGTTCTTC	CATSRRAGDYNEQFF
-	-	TRBV12-3/TRBV12-4	TRBJ1-2	13	TGTGCCAGCAGTTTTCGCCCCCCTTATGGCTACACCTTC	CASSFRPPYGYTF
-	-	TRBV5-1	TRBJ2-3	17	TGCGCCAGCAGTGAATTCTCACAGGGAGCGGGGAAAGATACGCAGTATTTT	CASSEFSQGAGKDTQYF
-	-	TRBV5-5	TRBJ2-5	12	TGTGCCAGCAGCAGGGGGCAAGAGACCCAGTACTTC	CASSRGQETQYF
-	-	TRBV11-2	TRBJ2-2	13	TGTGCCAGCAGCCCCTCGCAGGGCGGGGAGCTGTTTTTT	CASSPSQGGELFF
-	-	TRBV2	TRBJ1-1	16	TGTGCCAGCAGTGATGGGCTATTTGGGAGAAGTACTGAAGCTTTCTTT	CASSDGLFGRSTEAFF
-	-	TRBV6-5	TRBJ1-6	14	TGTGCCAGCAGTTACCGGCAGGACCTATCACCCCTCCACTTT	CASSYRQDLSPLHF
-	-	TRBV7-8	TRBJ2-7	15	TGTGCCAGCAGCTTAGTGGAGGGCCGCCCCGGCGAGCAGTACTTC	CASSLVEGRPGEQYF
-	-	TRBV28	TRBJ1-1	15	TGTGCCAGCAGTTTGGCGAGGGTGGCTAGAGCTGAAGCTTTCTTT	CASSLARVARAEAFF